Listed here are 30 T cell receptor beta chains from one sample, sequenced in a study of blood T cells in healthy people across ages. The authors ran a second PCR of 7 to 11 cycles using a sample-barcoded 5' primer and a J-beta primer mix. TCRdb re-called the 5' RACE reads through MiXCR, storing one row per CDR3 protein. The table records about 640,000 distinct CDR3 sequences, about 30% of them present only once. Sequencing was performed on blood. Every receptor here comes from a woman older than 75 in good health.

In this sample, this clonotype turned up many times. The chain is built from TRBV7-2 and TRBJ2-1; unclear D gene. Trimming left V 0 bases short and J 0 bases short, with 9 bases between. The germline CDR1 and CDR2 sequences are SGHTA and FQGNSA. The CDR3 loop spans 16 amino acids. The CDR3 spells CASSLAASFSYNEQFF. The DNA for the CDR3 is TGTGCCAGCAGCTTAGCGGCCAGCTTCTCCTACAATGAGCAGTTCTTC.

There are many counts of this clonotype. The chain has TRBV13 and TRBJ2-3; 9 positions agree with TRBD2. V shed 5 bases and J 2 bases; nucleotides not matched to a gene: 5. The CDR3 covers 15 residues. Germline V gives CDR1 PRHDT, CDR2 FYEKMQ (reference sequence). The CDR3 here is CASSTRLADTDTQYF. Here the CDR3 DNA reads TGTGCCAGCAGCACGAGACTAGCGGACACAGATACGCAGTATTTT.

This clonotype has a count of ten or more. The chain links TRBV6-5 to TRBJ2-1; 7 bases match TRBD1. The CDR3 runs to 14 residues. The J segment lost 5 bases and the V segment lost 6 bases, leaving 7 bases of the junction unmatched. From germline, CDR1 is MNHEY and CDR2 SVGAGI. Here the CDR3 reads CASSYETGHNEQFF. CDR3 DNA sequence: TGTGCCAGCAGCTACGAGACAGGGCACAATGAGCAGTTCTTC.

Comments on this clonotype: This clone may be a read error of a much larger clone one base away. CDR3 nucleotides: TGCAGCGTTGCGCGGGATAGTGAAAAACTGTTTTTT. This codes for CSVARDSEKLFF. The chain combines TRBV29-1 with TRBJ1-4; D is unresolved. The CDR3 totals 12 residues. Germline CDR1 SQVTM, CDR2 ANQGSEA. V gave up 4 bases and J gave up 7 bases, with 10 bases separating them.

This clonotype was detected ten times or more. The chain joins TRBV29-1 to TRBJ1-1; possibly TRBD1 for D (6 bases). Trimming removed 4 bases from V and 1 base from J, with 10 bases in between. The CDR3 consists of 13 residues. The germline V gene encodes CDR1 SQVTM and CDR2 ANQGSEA. CDR3 nucleotide sequence: TGCAGCGTTGGGGACAAGCAGAACACTGAAGCTTTCTTT. Its translation is CSVGDKQNTEAFF.

With respect to this clonotype: A much bigger clone sits one base away, suggesting this may be a read error. The CDR3 nucleotides read TGTGCCAGCAGCCAAGAGTGGCTAGCGGGGAGGAATGAGCAGTACTTC. As protein: CASSQEWLAGRNEQYF. The V call is TRBV4-2, the J call TRBJ2-5; 9 bases fit TRBD2. The CDR3 runs to 16 residues. The junction had 13 bases not matched to a gene; V was cut back by 0 bases and J by 11 bases. Germline-derived CDR1 and CDR2 are LGHNA and YNFKEQ.

At least ten counts were recorded for this clonotype. The V call is TRBV5-1, the J call TRBJ2-5, with TRBD2 identical over 9 bases. This CDR3 is 16 amino acids long. Germline V CDR1 and CDR2: SGHRS, YFSETQ. Trimming took 0 bases from V and 5 from J; bases not matched to a gene: 8. As DNA, the CDR3 is TGCGCCAGCAGCTTGGGAATAGCGGGGGTTCTGGAGACCCAGTACTTC. This codes for CASSLGIAGVLETQYF.

This clonotype was recorded at least ten times. The rearrangement links TRBV20-1 to TRBJ2-5, with D possibly matching TRBD1 (5 bases). The germline gives CDR1 DFQATT, CDR2 SNEGSKA (reference sequence). This CDR3 comprises 13 residues. This CDR3 is CSTNGRVMETQYF. CDR3 sequence (DNA): TGCAGCACAAATGGCAGGGTAATGGAGACCCAGTACTTC.

This chain links TRBV27 with TRBJ1-1; tentatively, D is TRBD1 (5 bases). The germline V gene has CDR1 MNHEY and CDR2 SMNVEV (reference sequence). The CDR3 totals 14 residues. V dropped 3 bases and J dropped 5 bases, with 13 bases sitting between them. CDR3 sequence: CASSFDWRGTEAFF. The DNA of the CDR3 is TGTGCCAGCAGTTTTGACTGGAGGGGTACTGAAGCTTTCTTT.

Concerning this clonotype: This CDR3 is missing its conserved last phenylalanine or tryptophan, likely due to a read error. Because the CDR3's place on the DNA is in doubt, the DNA is left out and the CDR3 is given as listed by TCRdb. The V call is TRBV21-1, the J call TRBJ1-1; the D call of TRBD1 is as the table states it, not checked on the DNA. TRBV21-1 is a listed pseudogene. With termini counted, the CDR3 has 16 amino acids. CDR3 in amino acids: CASSKERQRLNTEAFS.

This clonotype was counted at least ten times. The chain employs TRBV6-5 and TRBJ1-6, with D perhaps matching TRBD1 (5 bases). The CDR3 totals 15 residues. V was shortened by 4 bases and J by 7 bases, with 14 bases between the two germline ends. Germline CDR1 MNHEY, CDR2 SVGAGI. The DNA for the CDR3 is TGTGCCAGCAGTTCCCAGGGTGCCACCAATTCACCCCTCCACTTT. It codes for CASSSQGATNSPLHF.

The chain joins TRBV7-2 to TRBJ2-3; D unclear. The CDR3 runs 15 residues. From germline, CDR1 is SGHTA and CDR2 FQGNSA. With 0 bases removed from V and 1 base from J, the gap between germline ends came to 8 bases. CDR3 loop: CASSLALPGTDTQYF. The CDR3 coding sequence is TGTGCCAGCAGCTTAGCGCTCCCTGGCACAGATACGCAGTATTTT.

This chain links TRBV7-2 with TRBJ2-7; D is ambiguous. The CDR3 is 14 amino acids. V lost 4 bases, J lost 1 base, and 11 bases lay in between. CDR1 SGHTA and CDR2 FQGNSA come from the germline V gene. The CDR3 spells CASSSRSRSYEQYF. Here the CDR3 DNA reads TGTGCCAGCAGCTCGCGGTCGAGGTCCTACGAGCAGTACTTC.

The sample holds many counts of this clonotype. The rearrangement uses TRBV9 and TRBJ1-2; no clear D gene. V was pared by 2 bases and J by 8 bases, with 16 bases between. The CDR3 contains 14 residues. Germline CDR1 and CDR2: SGDLS and YYNGEE. CDR3 sequence (DNA): TGTGCCAGCAGCGTTAACTCAATTCGTATGGGCTACACCTTC. Amino acids: CASSVNSIRMGYTF.

About this clonotype: A much larger clone differs by one base, so this may be a read error. The chain is built from TRBV6-5 and TRBJ2-3, with D tentatively TRBD1 or TRBD2 (5 bases each). Trimming took 11 bases from V and 14 from J, leaving 23 bases between them. Per germline, CDR1 MNHEY and CDR2 SVGAGI. The CDR3 contains 12 residues. CDR3 nucleotide sequence: TGTGCCGGCACTATCAACGGGGCCCGGCTGTATTTT. This codes for CAGTINGARLYF.

Turning to this clonotype: A much larger clone differs by one base, so this may be a read error. The CDR3 DNA reads TGTGCCAGCAGTGCCAGGACTGGCGCGGGTGAGCAGTTCTTC. As protein: CASSARTGAGEQFF. The V call is TRBV2, the J call TRBJ2-1, with a tentative D call TRBD2 (5 bases). Trimming cost V 4 bases and J 9 bases, with 16 bases left between them. The length of the CDR3 is 14 residues. Germline CDR1 and CDR2: SNHLY and FYNNEI.

This clonotype was counted ten times or more. The V gene is TRBV4-2, the J gene TRBJ2-5; TRBD2 matches 8 bases. From germline, CDR1 is LGHNA and CDR2 YNFKEQ. The CDR3 totals 15 residues. V dropped 0 bases and J dropped 7; count of bases not matched to a gene: 7. The DNA for the CDR3 is TGTGCCAGCAGCCAAGACACGGGGGGGCGAGTGACCCAGTACTTC. It translates to CASSQDTGGRVTQYF.

This clonotype was picked up many times. The rearrangement joins TRBV5-1 to TRBJ2-5; 13 nucleotides line up with TRBD2. This CDR3 comprises 15 residues. The J segment lost 9 bases and the V segment lost 5 bases, leaving 10 bases of the junction unmatched. Germline-derived CDR1 and CDR2 are SGHRS and YFSETQ. CDR3 nucleotide sequence: TGCGCCAGCAGTGAGACTAGCGGGGGGACGACGGCCCAGTACTTC. Amino acid sequence: CASSETSGGTTAQYF.

The genes are TRBV19 and TRBJ1-1, with D possibly being TRBD1 (5 bases). In germline, CDR1 is LNHDA, CDR2 SQIVND (reference sequence). The CDR3 spans 14 residues. V lost 2 bases, J lost 5 bases, and 12 bases lay in between. The DNA for the CDR3 is TGTGCCAGTAGTATACCCGGGGCCCAGACTGAAGCTTTCTTT. This codes for CASSIPGAQTEAFF.

This clonotype was seen repeatedly, ten times or more. This rearrangement joins TRBV3-1 to TRBJ2-5, with 7 nucleotides matching TRBD1. The germline V gene encodes CDR1 LGHDT and CDR2 YNNKEL (reference sequence). Losses at the gene ends were 1 base for V and 4 bases for J; bases not matched to a gene: 9. The CDR3 contains 16 residues. The chain's CDR3 is CASSQGLQRQGETQYF. CDR3 nucleotides: TGTGCCAGCAGCCAAGGTCTACAGAGACAGGGAGAGACCCAGTACTTC.

This clonotype was seen repeatedly, ten times or more. J is TRBJ1-1 and V is TRBV20-1; 7 bases agree with TRBD1. J gave up 4 bases and V 3 bases, and 5 bases lay outside the gene matches. CDR3 size: 13 residues. Germline assignment: CDR1 DFQATT and CDR2 SNEGSKA (reference sequence). The CDR3 protein is CSASEGAGTEAFF. The CDR3 DNA follows: TGCAGTGCTAGTGAGGGGGCAGGCACTGAAGCTTTCTTT.

V gene TRBV6-1 combines with J gene TRBJ1-1; D is uncertain. Germline-derived CDR1 and CDR2 are MNHNS and SASEGT. CDR3 size: 15 residues. V was pared by 2 bases and J by 4 bases, with 14 bases between. CDR3: CASSERLVGSTEAFF. The DNA for the CDR3 is TGTGCCAGCAGTGAAAGGTTGGTAGGCTCCACTGAAGCTTTCTTT.

Comments on this clonotype: At one end the junction does not follow the germline gene, possibly because of a read error. The chain joins TRBV15 to TRBJ1-5; possible D gene TRBD1, 5 bases. The CDR3 spans 14 residues. Germline loops: CDR1 LNHNV, CDR2 YYDKDF (reference sequence). The DNA of the CDR3 is TGTGCCGCCAGCAGAGCAGGGCGGGCTCAGCCCCAGCATTTT. It yields the protein CAASRAGRAQPQHF.

This clonotype has more than one count but fewer than ten. The J gene is TRBJ1-4, the V gene TRBV5-1; D is uncertain. This CDR3 is built from 13 residues. V was trimmed by 4 bases and J by 3 bases, leaving 7 bases between them. Per germline, CDR1 SGHRS and CDR2 YFSETQ. The CDR3 loop reads CASSPTPNEKLFF. The DNA for the CDR3 is TGCGCCAGCAGCCCTACTCCTAATGAAAAACTGTTTTTT. Drawing the rest from reference TRBV5-1 and TRBJ1-4, the complete variable domain is KAGVTQTPRYLIKTRGQQVTLSCSPISGHRSVSWYQQTPGQGLQFLFEYFSETQRNKGNFPGRFSGRQFSNSRSEMNVSTLELGDSALYLCASSPTPNEKLFFGSGTQLSVL.

There are a few counts of this clonotype. Relative to the germline gene, one junction end is altered; a read error may explain this. V and J are TRBV5-4 and TRBJ2-2, with D perhaps matching TRBD1 (5 bases). Looked up from germline, CDR1 is SGHNT and CDR2 is YYREEE (reference sequence). There are 16 residues in the CDR3. The CDR3 region is CDSSPRGSRNTGELFF. CDR3 DNA sequence: TGTGACAGCAGCCCTAGGGGTAGCAGGAACACCGGGGAGCTGTTTTTT.

This clonotype has more than one count but fewer than ten. With a much larger clone just one base away, this may be a read error. This chain links TRBV25-1 with TRBJ2-1; TRBD1 is a possible D gene (6 bases). This CDR3 has 15 residues. Trimming took 2 bases from V and 13 from J, leaving 21 bases between them. Germline CDR1 and CDR2: MGHDK and SYGVNS. The CDR3 coding sequence is TGTGCCAGCAGTGAACCCAGGGGATGGGGAGAGACCCAGTTCTTC. Translation: CASSEPRGWGETQFF.

The chain recombines TRBV7-3 with TRBJ2-3; 11 bases align to TRBD2. Germline loops: CDR1 SGHTA, CDR2 FQGTGA. The ends lost 3 bases at V and 7 bases at J; junction bases unmatched: 9. The length of the CDR3 is 16 residues. The CDR3: CASSLGAGTSGYTQYF. The CDR3 DNA follows: TGTGCCAGCAGCTTGGGAGCCGGGACTAGCGGTTATACGCAGTATTTT.

This clonotype was seen a few times. This clone may be a read error of a much larger clone one base away. V gene TRBV7-8 combines with J gene TRBJ2-1; 7 nucleotides line up with TRBD1. The J call may be faulty, since TRBJ2-7 better matches the DNA end. The CDR3 runs 16 residues. Germline CDR1 and CDR2: SGHVS and FQNEAQ. The CDR3 bases are TGTGCCAGCATCCCCTACCGACAGGGCTCCTACAATGAGCAGTACTTC. This codes for CASIPYRQGSYNEQYF.

This clonotype has only a few counts. This chain links TRBV5-1 with TRBJ1-1, with TRBD1 as a possible D gene (5 bases). This CDR3 has 16 amino acids. In germline, CDR1 is SGHRS, CDR2 YFSETQ. Trimming stripped 3 bases from V and 4 bases from J, with 19 bases between. Here the CDR3 DNA reads TGCGCCAGCAGCTCGGGCGGGGCGCGGCTGGGCACTGAAGCTTTCTTT. Its translation is CASSSGGARLGTEAFF. Full variable domain (outside the CDR3, taken from reference TRBV5-1 and TRBJ1-1): KAGVTQTPRYLIKTRGQQVTLSCSPISGHRSVSWYQQTPGQGLQFLFEYFSETQRNKGNFPGRFSGRQFSNSRSEMNVSTLELGDSALYLCASSSGGARLGTEAFFGQGTRLTVV.

This clonotype appeared many times. The J gene is TRBJ2-7, the V gene TRBV20-1, with 9 positions matching TRBD1. Germline V gives CDR1 DFQATT, CDR2 SNEGSKA (reference sequence). This CDR3 is built from 14 residues. V trimming: 3 bases; J trimming: 5 bases; junction bases outside the gene matches: 8. DNA for the CDR3: TGCAGTGCTAGTGGGGGACAGGGAATCCACGAGCAGTACTTC. This gives the protein CSASGGQGIHEQYF.